Below, one T cell receptor beta chain is given with its context. The sample holds many counts of this clonotype. Its antigen specificity is not known. Base-call qualities are not available, and no considerably larger clone is one nucleotide away. The TCR beta CDR3 regions were amplified from RNA transcripts. The first round of RT-PCR for the TCR CDR3 was performed with the HTBI primer set and the Qiagen OneStep RT-PCR kit. A second multiplex PCR round built the libraries, followed by size selection and purification. The libraries were sequenced on an Illumina HiSeq2000 using paired-end 100 bp reads. Concerning the study's data processing: SOAPnuke was used to process the raw data, removing reads that contained adapters or uncalled bases, had a mean Phred below 15, or lacked an exact match to the constant primer or identifier. COPE v1.2.5 was used to merge the high-quality paired reads, and each unique nucleotide sequence was defined as a clonotype. MiTCR v1.1 was used to align clonotypes to the IMGT TRBV, TRBD and TRBJ reference segments. Analysis was restricted to V-J combinations with a frequency above 0.0001, which covered 98% to 99.2% of repertoires. The TCS score was defined as the ratio of F50 (clonal expansion) to E x V (chaos), calculated using BLOSUM62-based TCRdist between CDR3 peptides within each V-J. Welch's t-statistics and random forest reduced approximately 520 V-J features to around 14, which were used in a naive Bayes classifier (R e1071). Through fastp at Q25 and MiXCR, TCRdb rebuilt clones from the public reads, retaining in-frame beta chains. Every entry covers one CDR3 protein and lists the most common genes and DNA from its rows. It is TCRdb's table, rather than the study itself, that gives the V and J calls and clone size. The sample table holds a few hundred thousand distinct CDR3 sequences, of which 21% were seen once. The ten largest clones represent 50% to 65% of the sample.

The record originates from a study of T cells in Graves' hyperthyroidism and ophthalmopathy (dated by TCRdb to about 2019). Describing the broader study: Peripheral blood was collected at initial diagnosis, before any treatment. To identify distinguishing TCR V-J signatures, a discovery cohort of 100 or so patients was used, comprising roughly 45 with Graves' ophthalmopathy and 57 with stable Graves' hyperthyroidism. An independent validation cohort of about 20 hyperthyroidism patients and approximately 15 patients who later progressed to ophthalmopathy tested prospective prediction of ophthalmopathy. For training and testing, the approximately 92 patients in the discovery cohort were randomly divided in a 7:3 ratio. In addition, the study compared T-cell repertoires in thyroid tissue and in blood from five to seven Graves' hyperthyroidism patients. After blood sampling, hyperthyroidism patients were treated with methimazole at a starting dose of 30 mg daily, and ophthalmopathy patients were treated with high-dose intravenous methylprednisolone. According to the paper, TCR Vbeta CDR3 sequencing was carried out on roughly 130 peripheral blood samples, which came from around 43 ophthalmopathy, 75 or so hyperthyroidism and 17 progressor patients.

A patient counted as having stable Graves' hyperthyroidism if no progression to ophthalmopathy occurred over 18 months of follow-up. Hyperthyroidism patients were newly diagnosed, with disease duration under 2 months, and aged 18 to 65 years. The study excluded patients with uncontrolled infections, other autoimmune diseases, pregnancy or lactation. Clinical symptoms, serum thyroxine and TRAb, thyroid ultrasound, and orbital computed tomography formed the basis for the diagnoses. PBMCs were separated from roughly 10 ml of fresh peripheral blood using Ficoll-Paque density gradient centrifugation. Total RNA was extracted with Trizol reagent, and quality was checked on an Agilent 2100 Bioanalyzer. Via the germline V gene (reference sequence), CDR1 is LGHDT and CDR2 YNNKEL. The trim is 2 bases for V and 7 bases for J, with a gap of 8 bases between the germline ends. The CDR3 has 13 amino acids, counting the end cysteine and phenylalanine. The only DNA kept is the CDR3, 39 bases in frame from the first base.

Study-level results and caveats: Sample size was not statistically predetermined, and blinding of investigators to group allocation was not performed. Ophthalmopathy was separated from stable hyperthyroidism by a 13 V-J signature model, with 85% to 90% sensitivity and roughly 81% specificity obtained in cross-validation and 80%/75% obtained in testing. Most expanded thyroid clonotypes (frequency above 0.001) were also detected in blood, a finding suggesting that blood repertoires may reflect thyroid immune responses. During validation, the model predicted progression to ophthalmopathy a median of around six months ahead of onset, with approximately 71% sensitivity and about 75% specificity.

This sequence was found in a woman in her 50s with Graves' hyperthyroidism. The rearranged segments are TRBV3-1 and TRBJ2-2, and possibly TRBD2, on 6 matching bases. Sequenced input: blood. CDR3 protein: CASSQWEDGELFF. The DNA sequence reads TGTGCCAGCAGCCAATGGGAGGACGGGGAGCTGTTTTTT.